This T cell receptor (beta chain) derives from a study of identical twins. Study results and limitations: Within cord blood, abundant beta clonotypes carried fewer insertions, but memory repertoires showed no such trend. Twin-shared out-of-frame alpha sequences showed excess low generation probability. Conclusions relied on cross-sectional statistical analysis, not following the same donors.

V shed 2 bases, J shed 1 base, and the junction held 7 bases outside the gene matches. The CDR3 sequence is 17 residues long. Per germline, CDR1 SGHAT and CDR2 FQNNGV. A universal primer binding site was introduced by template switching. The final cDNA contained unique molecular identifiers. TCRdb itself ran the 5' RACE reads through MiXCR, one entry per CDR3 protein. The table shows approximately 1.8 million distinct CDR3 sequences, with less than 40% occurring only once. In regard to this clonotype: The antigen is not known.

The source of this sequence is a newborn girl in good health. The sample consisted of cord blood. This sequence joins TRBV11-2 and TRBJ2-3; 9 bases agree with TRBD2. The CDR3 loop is CASSLRPSGVRTDTQYF. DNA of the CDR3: TGTGCCAGCAGCTTAAGGCCTAGCGGGGTTCGCACAGATACGCAGTATTTT.